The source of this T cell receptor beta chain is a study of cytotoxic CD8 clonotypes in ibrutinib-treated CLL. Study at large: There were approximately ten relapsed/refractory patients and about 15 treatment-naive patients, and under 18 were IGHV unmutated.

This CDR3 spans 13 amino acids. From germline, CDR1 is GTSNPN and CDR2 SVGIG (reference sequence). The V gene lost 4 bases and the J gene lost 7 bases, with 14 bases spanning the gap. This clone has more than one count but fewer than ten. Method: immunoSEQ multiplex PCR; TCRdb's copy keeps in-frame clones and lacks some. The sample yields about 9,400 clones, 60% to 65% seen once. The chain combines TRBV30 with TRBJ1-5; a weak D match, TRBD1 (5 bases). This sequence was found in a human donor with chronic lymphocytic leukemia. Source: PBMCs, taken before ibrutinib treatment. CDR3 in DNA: TGTGCCTGGACCCGAGCGTGGGGCCAGCCCCAGCATTTT. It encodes CAWTRAWGQPQHF.